Following are 14 T cell receptor beta chains from one sample sequenced in a study of blood T cell repertoires in COVID-19. Some clones are missing from TCRdb's copy, which holds only in-frame ones; the method was immunoSEQ multiplex PCR. The table has some 30,000 clones, 85% seen once. Source material: peripheral blood. These receptors were obtained from a woman aged 55 to 70 with active COVID-19.

This clone ranks as medium-sized (0.01 to 0.1%). The sample holds other DNA sequences that translate to the same CDR3. The chain employs TRBV10-2 and TRBJ1-5; D unclear. CDR1 and CDR2 from the germline V gene are WSHSY and SAAADI. With 0 bases removed from V and 0 bases from J, the gap between germline ends came to 9 bases. The CDR3 covers 16 residues. CDR3 sequence (DNA): TGCGCCAGCAGTGAGTCACCAGGTAATAGCAATCAGCCCCAGCATTTT. Translating it yields CASSESPGNSNQPQHF.

The genes are TRBV5-6 and TRBJ2-1, with 10 bases fitting TRBD1. The germline CDR1 and CDR2 sequences are SGHDT and YYEEEE. The V gene end was trimmed by 0 bases and the J gene end by 7 bases; junction bases not matched to a gene: 4. This CDR3 region has 15 residues. In nucleotides, the CDR3 is TGTGCCAGCAGCTTGGGGGGACAGGGGAATAATGAGCAGTTCTTC. As protein: CASSLGGQGNNEQFF.

The chain combines TRBV6-6 with TRBJ2-7, with D possibly TRBD1 on 6 matching bases. Trimming shortened V by 6 bases and J by 3 bases, and 12 bases separated the two germline ends. CDR3 size: 13 residues. Germline CDR1 is MNHNY and CDR2 is SVGAGI (reference sequence). As DNA, the CDR3 is TGTGCCAGCAGACCCCGGACAGACTACGAGCAGTACTTC. This codes for CASRPRTDYEQYF.

This clone was counted a single time. The chain carries TRBV9 and TRBJ2-3, with D perhaps matching TRBD2 (5 bases). CDR1 and CDR2 (germline): SGDLS, YYNGEE. The germline V and J ends were trimmed by 4 bases and 0 bases, with 15 bases remaining between them. CDR3 length equals 16 residues. The CDR3 nucleotides read TGTGCCAGCAGCCTATGGACGGGGAAGAGCACAGATACGCAGTATTTT. This sequence encodes CASSLWTGKSTDTQYF.

The chain couples TRBV10-1 to TRBJ1-1; D gene uncertain. The CDR3 totals 13 residues. Trimming pared 3 bases from V and 1 base from J, leaving 6 bases between. The germline gives CDR1 WNHNN, CDR2 SYGVQD (reference sequence). The CDR3 sequence is CASSDPENTEAFF. CDR3 DNA: TGCGCCAGCAGTGATCCAGAGAACACTGAAGCTTTCTTT.

The V gene is TRBV15, the J gene TRBJ1-6; tentatively, D is TRBD1 (5 bases). Germline V gene lookup returns CDR1 LNHNV and CDR2 YYDKDF (reference sequence). V was trimmed by 2 bases and J by 7 bases, leaving 9 bases between them. The CDR3 loop spans 14 amino acids. CDR3 in DNA: TGTGCCACCAGCAGACAGGGCGGAAATTCACCCCTCCACTTT. Amino acids: CATSRQGGNSPLHF.

V gene TRBV3-1 (or the pseudogene TRBV3-2) combines with J gene TRBJ2-7, with a weak D call TRBD2 (6 bases). The CDR3 is 14 amino acids. V was pared by 4 bases and J by 2 bases, with 12 bases between. Germline values: CDR1 LGHDT, CDR2 YNNKEL (reference sequence). DNA of the CDR3: TGTGCCAGCAGCCTTGAGCGGGCCCCCTACGAGCAGTACTTC. Its protein product is CASSLERAPYEQYF.

This rearrangement joins TRBV7-2 to TRBJ2-7; 8 positions agree with TRBD2. This CDR3 comprises 16 residues. After removal of 3 bases from V and 5 bases from J, the junction contained 12 bases not matched to a gene. The germline CDR1 and CDR2 sequences are SGHTA and FQGNSA. The DNA for the CDR3 is TGTGCCAGCAGCTTTAGCGGGACCTTCTCGGCCGACGAGCAGTACTTC. Translation: CASSFSGTFSADEQYF.

The chain employs TRBV6-5 and TRBJ1-1; no firm D call. Trimming stripped 5 bases from V and 10 bases from J, with 11 bases between. The CDR3 totals 11 residues. CDR1 is MNHEY, CDR2 SVGAGI, per germline. The CDR3 DNA follows: TGTGCCAGCAGTCAGGCCTTGGGAGCTTTCTTT. Translating gives CASSQALGAFF.

The chain joins TRBV5-3 to TRBJ2-7, with TRBD2 matching 10 bases. TRBV5-3 is noted as an ORF with a role that remains uncertain. The CDR3 covers 16 residues. The junction had 9 bases not matched to a gene; V was cut back by 1 base and J by 5 bases. CDR3: CARSLRLAGDIHEQYF. In nucleotides, the CDR3 is TGTGCCAGAAGCTTGCGGCTAGCGGGAGATATCCACGAGCAGTACTTC.

This clone was seen once. This rearrangement joins TRBV6-5 to TRBJ2-7; D not resolved. V was cut by 6 bases and J by 2 bases, with 14 bases left in between. Germline CDR1 and CDR2: MNHEY and SVGAGI. The CDR3 totals 14 residues. This CDR3 is CASSPPSRTYEQYF. CDR3 nucleotides: TGTGCCAGCAGCCCACCCAGTCGTACCTACGAGCAGTACTTC.

The chain combines TRBV7-9 with TRBJ2-1; 14 positions agree with TRBD2. Per germline, CDR1 SEHNR and CDR2 FQNEAQ (reference sequence). CDR3 length: 17 residues. V lost 0 bases and J lost 10; bases outside the gene matches: 8. In nucleotides, the CDR3 is TGTGCCAGCAGCTTAGCGCGGTCGGGACTAGCGGGAGTGGAGCAGTTCTTC. The encoded protein is CASSLARSGLAGVEQFF. The complete variable domain, with remaining parts taken from reference TRBV7-9 and TRBJ2-1, reads DTGVSQNPRHKITKRGQNVTFRCDPISEHNRLYWYRQTLGQGPEFLTYFQNEAQLEKSRLLSDRFSAERPKGSFSTLEIQRTEQGDSAMYLCASSLARSGLAGVEQFFGPGTRLTVL.

The genes are TRBV9 and TRBJ1-2; D perhaps matches TRBD1 (5 bases). Trimming shortened V by 3 bases and J by 4 bases, and 19 bases separated the two germline ends. The CDR3 consists of 16 residues. Germline V gives CDR1 SGDLS, CDR2 YYNGEE. CDR3 protein: CASSAQGAGFGYGYTF. DNA for the CDR3: TGTGCCAGCAGCGCCCAGGGCGCAGGGTTCGGCTATGGCTACACCTTC.

This clone is medium-sized within its sample. The chain has TRBV4-1 and TRBJ2-1, with D unclear. CDR3 length: 14 residues. CDR1 MGHRA and CDR2 YSYEKL come from the germline V gene. Trimming removed 0 bases from V and 2 bases from J, with 5 bases in between. In DNA, the CDR3 is TGCGCCAGCAGCCAAGAAATCGCCTACAATGAGCAGTTCTTC. The encoded protein is CASSQEIAYNEQFF.